A selection of T cell receptor beta chains follows, all from one sample in a study of a mutant IDH1 vaccine in newly diagnosed glioma. Here immunoSEQ multiplex PCR was the method, and the copy in TCRdb shows in-frame clones only, minus some. The table includes about 88,000 clones, roughly 80% detected once. This specimen consisted of PBMCs, obtained from a glioma patient treated with radiotherapy, temozolomide or both. The receptors come from a man aged 35 to 55 with glioma. Some clones in this sample may be carry-over from other donors' samples. The CDR3 runs from the conserved cysteine through the conserved F or W. D genes are given only for firm matches.

v_gene,j_gene,d_gene,CDR3aa
TRBV25-1,TRBJ2-2,TRBD2,CASSEPPGRGGTGELFF
TRBV6-5,TRBJ1-2,.,CASRPRGGGGYTF
TRBV9,TRBJ2-2,.,CASSDQDTGELFF
TRBV18,TRBJ1-1,TRBD1,CASSPGTENTEAFF
TRBV5-1,TRBJ1-6,.,CASSRGNSPLHF
TRBV5-6,TRBJ2-7,.,CASSFVDEQYF
TRBV6-5,TRBJ2-1,.,CASSYSGTAIYNEQFF
TRBV5-1,TRBJ2-7,.,CASSLFAGYEQYF
TRBV5-6,TRBJ2-7,.,CASSFRRVNYEQYF
TRBV7-8,TRBJ2-5,.,CASSLNRIQETQYF
TRBV6-5,TRBJ2-5,.,CASSYSGSTVRLTQYF
TRBV12-5,TRBJ2-5,TRBD2,CASGRGTSGGQETQYF
TRBV15,TRBJ2-1,.,CATSGVGSYNEQFF
TRBV25-1,TRBJ1-2,.,CASSEYWTDGYTF
TRBV9,TRBJ2-7,TRBD1,CASSLSGGSYEQYF
TRBV5-1,TRBJ2-3,TRBD2,CASSRGGAGGNTDTQYF
TRBV5-1,TRBJ2-2,.,CASSRVATNTGELFF
TRBV5-1,TRBJ2-2,.,CASSLSQVSGELFF
TRBV13,TRBJ2-5,TRBD1,CASRSTGWGQETQYF
TRBV9,TRBJ2-7,.,CASSDGSGPAYEQYF
TRBV10-3,TRBJ1-1,.,CAISGENEAFF
TRBV19,TRBJ1-5,.,CASRLLAGGNQPQHF
TRBV6-1,TRBJ1-2,.,CASSGPTAYYGYTF
TRBV29-1,TRBJ2-7,TRBD1,CSVGTGGYEQYF
TRBV5-4,TRBJ2-5,.,CASSLYVGGETQYF
TRBV9,TRBJ1-5,.,CASSVAPTENQPQHF
TRBV11-1,TRBJ2-7,.,CASSTRPGAREQYF
TRBV4-2,TRBJ1-3,TRBD1,CASSLTGGGNTIYF
TRBV18,TRBJ2-5,.,CASSPSIGLQETQYF
TRBV7-9,TRBJ1-1,TRBD1,CASEPGGAGSTEAFF
TRBV2,TRBJ2-5,.,CANAGKETQYF
TRBV4-2,TRBJ1-6,.,CASSQGAPRGSPLHF
TRBV5-1,TRBJ1-6,.,CASSQGNYNSPLHF
TRBV5-6,TRBJ2-7,.,CASSFGGTYEQYF
TRBV2,TRBJ1-2,.,CASSESAGYTF
TRBV6-1,TRBJ1-3,.,CASHTGISGNTIYF
TRBV29-1,TRBJ2-2,.,CSVDEGLGTGELFF
TRBV6-5,TRBJ2-7,TRBD1,CASISGTGVAGEQYF
TRBV2,TRBJ2-7,.,CASRGQNEQYF
TRBV19,TRBJ1-2,TRBD1,CASTPDRSRGYTF
TRBV6-5,TRBJ2-3,TRBD2,CASSLAGGRDTQYF
TRBV2,TRBJ1-1,TRBD1,CASCGQGAANTEAFF
TRBV4-1,TRBJ1-6,.,CASRPQSSGNSPLHF
TRBV19,TRBJ1-2,TRBD1,CAGRQGNYGYTF
TRBV5-6,TRBJ1-4,.,CASSLGGRGEKLFF
TRBV7-9,TRBJ2-2,.,CASSLEGIATGELFF
TRBV6-5,TRBJ2-7,TRBD1,CASSGRDSYEQYF
TRBV6-5,TRBJ2-5,.,CASRETSRETQYF
TRBV7-2,TRBJ1-4,.,CASSKYTPDPKLFF
TRBV6-6,TRBJ2-1,.,CASSSRMGNEQFF
TRBV25-1,TRBJ2-6,.,CASSETDSGANVLTF
TRBV14,TRBJ1-4,.,CASSPGEKLFF
TRBV27,TRBJ1-2,.,CATAGAGDFGYTF
TRBV6-5,TRBJ1-6,.,CASSQGSSYNSPLHF
TRBV4-1,TRBJ2-2,.,CASSPVAAGAKNTGELFF
TRBV6-6,TRBJ1-2,TRBD1,CASSYSTGTNGYTF
TRBV30,TRBJ1-1,.,CAWVKVGAFF
TRBV11-2,TRBJ2-7,TRBD1,CASSFHRGQVEQYF